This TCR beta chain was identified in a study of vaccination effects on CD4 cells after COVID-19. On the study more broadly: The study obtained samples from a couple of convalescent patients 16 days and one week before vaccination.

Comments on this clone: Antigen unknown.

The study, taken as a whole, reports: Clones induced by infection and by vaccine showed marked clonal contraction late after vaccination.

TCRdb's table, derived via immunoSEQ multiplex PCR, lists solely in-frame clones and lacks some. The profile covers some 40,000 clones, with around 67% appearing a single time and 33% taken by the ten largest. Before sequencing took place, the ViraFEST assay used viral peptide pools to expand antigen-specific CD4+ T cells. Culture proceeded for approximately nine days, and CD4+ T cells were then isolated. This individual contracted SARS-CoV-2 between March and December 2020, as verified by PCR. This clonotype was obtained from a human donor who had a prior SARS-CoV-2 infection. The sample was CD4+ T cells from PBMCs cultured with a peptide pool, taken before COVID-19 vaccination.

The CDR3 region has the DNA TGTGCCAGCAGCTTGTGGGGACCAGCTGAAGCTTTCTTT. It translates to CASSLWGPAEAFF. The chain combines TRBV5-6 with TRBJ1-1, with D possibly matching TRBD1 (5 bases). The V end lost 1 base, the J end lost 6 bases, and 10 bases lay between the germline ends. The germline V gene encodes CDR1 SGHDT and CDR2 YYEEEE. The CDR3 extends over 13 amino acids.